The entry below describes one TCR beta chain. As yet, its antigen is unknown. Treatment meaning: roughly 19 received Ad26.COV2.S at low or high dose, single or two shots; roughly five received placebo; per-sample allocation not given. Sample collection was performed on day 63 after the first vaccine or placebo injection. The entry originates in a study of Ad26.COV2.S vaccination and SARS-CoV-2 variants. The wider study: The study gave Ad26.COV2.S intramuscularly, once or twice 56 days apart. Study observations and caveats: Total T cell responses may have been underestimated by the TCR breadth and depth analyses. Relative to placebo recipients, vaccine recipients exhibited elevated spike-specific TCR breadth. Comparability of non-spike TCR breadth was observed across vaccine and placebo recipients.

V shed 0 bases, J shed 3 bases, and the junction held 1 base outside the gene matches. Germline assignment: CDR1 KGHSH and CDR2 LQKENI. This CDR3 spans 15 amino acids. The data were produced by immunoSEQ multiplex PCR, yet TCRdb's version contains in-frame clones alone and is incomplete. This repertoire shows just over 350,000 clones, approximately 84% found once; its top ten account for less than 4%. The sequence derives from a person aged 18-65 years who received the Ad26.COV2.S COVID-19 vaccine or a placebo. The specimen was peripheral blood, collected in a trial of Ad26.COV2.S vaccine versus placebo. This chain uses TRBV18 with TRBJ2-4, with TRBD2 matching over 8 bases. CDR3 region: CASSPPGTSKNIQYF. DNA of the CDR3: TGTGCCAGCTCACCACCGGGGACTAGCAAAAACATTCAGTACTTC.